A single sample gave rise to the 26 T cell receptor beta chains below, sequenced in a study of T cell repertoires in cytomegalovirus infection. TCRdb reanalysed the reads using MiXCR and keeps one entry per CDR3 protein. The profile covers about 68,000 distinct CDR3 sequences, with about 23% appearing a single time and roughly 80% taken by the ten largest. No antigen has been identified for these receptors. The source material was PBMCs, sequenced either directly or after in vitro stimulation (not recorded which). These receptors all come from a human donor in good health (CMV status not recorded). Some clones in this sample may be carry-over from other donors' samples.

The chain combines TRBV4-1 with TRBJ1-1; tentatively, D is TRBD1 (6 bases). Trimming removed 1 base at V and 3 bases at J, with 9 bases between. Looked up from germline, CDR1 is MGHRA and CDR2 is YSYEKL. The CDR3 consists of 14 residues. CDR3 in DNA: TGCGCCAGCAGCCAAGGCAGGGGAGACACTGAAGCTTTCTTT. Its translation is CASSQGRGDTEAFF.

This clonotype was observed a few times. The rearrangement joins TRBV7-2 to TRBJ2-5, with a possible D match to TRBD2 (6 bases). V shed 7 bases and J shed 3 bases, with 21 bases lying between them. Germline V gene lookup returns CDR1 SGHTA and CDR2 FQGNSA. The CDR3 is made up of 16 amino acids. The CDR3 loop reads CASTIGGGFGKETQYF. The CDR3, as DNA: TGTGCCAGCACCATCGGTGGGGGGTTCGGTAAAGAGACCCAGTACTTC.

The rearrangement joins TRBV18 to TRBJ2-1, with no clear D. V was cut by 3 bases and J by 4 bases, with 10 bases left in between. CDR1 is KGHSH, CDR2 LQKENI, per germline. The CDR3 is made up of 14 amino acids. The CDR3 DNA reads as TGTGCCAGCTCACCCACTGACGTGTACAATGAGCAGTTCTTC. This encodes CASSPTDVYNEQFF.

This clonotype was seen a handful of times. Here the CDR3 DNA reads TGTGCCAGCAGCCTAGGCGGGGGATCGGGACTAAGCGAGCAGTACGTC. Amino acids: CASSLGGGSGLSEQYV. V is TRBV5-4 and J is TRBJ2-7; 7 positions agree with TRBD2. The CDR3 extends over 16 amino acids. Germline values: CDR1 SGHNT, CDR2 YYREEE (reference sequence). V shed 4 bases, J shed 6 bases, and the junction held 16 bases outside the gene matches.

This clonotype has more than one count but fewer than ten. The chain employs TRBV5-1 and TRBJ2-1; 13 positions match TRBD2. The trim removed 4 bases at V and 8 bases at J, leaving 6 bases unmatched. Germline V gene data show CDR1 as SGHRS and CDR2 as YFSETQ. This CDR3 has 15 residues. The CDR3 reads CASSGLAGDKYEQFF. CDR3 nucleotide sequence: TGCGCCAGCAGCGGACTAGCGGGAGACAAGTATGAGCAGTTCTTC.

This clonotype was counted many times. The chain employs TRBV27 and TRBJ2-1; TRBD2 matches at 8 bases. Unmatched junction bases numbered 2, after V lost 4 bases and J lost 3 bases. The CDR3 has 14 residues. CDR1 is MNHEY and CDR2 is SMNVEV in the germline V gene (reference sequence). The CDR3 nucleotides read TGTGCCAGCAGTTGGGCGGGAGGCTACAATGAGCAGTTCTTC. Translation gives CASSWAGGYNEQFF.

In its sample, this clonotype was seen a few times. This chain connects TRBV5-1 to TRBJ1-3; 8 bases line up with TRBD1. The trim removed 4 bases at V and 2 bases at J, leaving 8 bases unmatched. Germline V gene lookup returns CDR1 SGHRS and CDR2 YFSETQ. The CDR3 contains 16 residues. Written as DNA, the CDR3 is TGCGCCAGCAGCCAAACCACAGGGGGTACTGGAAACACCATATATTTT. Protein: CASSQTTGGTGNTIYF.

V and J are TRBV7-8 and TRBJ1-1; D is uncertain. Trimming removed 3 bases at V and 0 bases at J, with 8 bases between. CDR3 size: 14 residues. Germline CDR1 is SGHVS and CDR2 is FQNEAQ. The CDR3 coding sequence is TGTGCCAGCAGCTTGACATTAATGAACACTGAAGCTTTCTTT. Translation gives CASSLTLMNTEAFF.

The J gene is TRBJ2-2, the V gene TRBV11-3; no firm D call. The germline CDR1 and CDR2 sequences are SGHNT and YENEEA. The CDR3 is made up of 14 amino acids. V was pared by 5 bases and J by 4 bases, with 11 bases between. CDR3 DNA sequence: TGTGCCAGCAGCCAGGCTAGTTTCACCGGGGAGCTGTTTTTT. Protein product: CASSQASFTGELFF.

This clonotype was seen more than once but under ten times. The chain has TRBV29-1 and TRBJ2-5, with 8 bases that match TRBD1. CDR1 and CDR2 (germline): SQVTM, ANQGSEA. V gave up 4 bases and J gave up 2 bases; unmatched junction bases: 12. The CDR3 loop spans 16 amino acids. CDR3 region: CSVGYGTGRFQETQYF. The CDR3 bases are TGCAGCGTTGGATACGGGACAGGCAGGTTTCAAGAGACCCAGTACTTC.

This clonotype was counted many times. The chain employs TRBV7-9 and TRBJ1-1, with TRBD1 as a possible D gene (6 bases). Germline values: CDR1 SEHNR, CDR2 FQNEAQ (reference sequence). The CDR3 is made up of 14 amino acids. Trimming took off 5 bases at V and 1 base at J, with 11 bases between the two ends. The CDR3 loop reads CASSTQTGNTEAFF. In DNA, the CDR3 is TGTGCCAGCAGCACACAGACAGGGAACACTGAAGCTTTCTTT.

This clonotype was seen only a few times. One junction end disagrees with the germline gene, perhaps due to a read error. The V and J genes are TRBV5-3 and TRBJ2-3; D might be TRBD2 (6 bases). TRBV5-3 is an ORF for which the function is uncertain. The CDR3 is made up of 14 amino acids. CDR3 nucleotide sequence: TGTGCCAGCAGCTCATTACTAGCTACAGATACGCAGTATTTT. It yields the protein CASSSLLATDTQYF.

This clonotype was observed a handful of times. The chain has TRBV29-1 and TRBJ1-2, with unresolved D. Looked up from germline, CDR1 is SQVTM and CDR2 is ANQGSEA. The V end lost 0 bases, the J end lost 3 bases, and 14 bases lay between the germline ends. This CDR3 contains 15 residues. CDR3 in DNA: TGCAGCGTTGAAGATGGTTCTTCGCGTTACTATGGCTACACCTTC. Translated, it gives CSVEDGSSRYYGYTF.

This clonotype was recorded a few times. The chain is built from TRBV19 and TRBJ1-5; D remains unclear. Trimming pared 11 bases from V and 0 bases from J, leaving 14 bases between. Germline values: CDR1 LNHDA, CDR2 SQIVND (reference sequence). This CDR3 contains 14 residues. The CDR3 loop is CAGSWGDSNQPQHF. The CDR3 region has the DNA TGTGCCGGTTCGTGGGGAGATAGCAATCAGCCCCAGCATTTT.

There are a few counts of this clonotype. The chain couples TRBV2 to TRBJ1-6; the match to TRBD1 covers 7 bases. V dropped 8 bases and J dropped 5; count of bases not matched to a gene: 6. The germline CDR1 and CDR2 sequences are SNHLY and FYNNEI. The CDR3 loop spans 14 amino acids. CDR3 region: CASGRDSHNSPLHF. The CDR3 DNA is TGTGCCAGCGGTCGGGACAGCCATAATTCACCCCTCCACTTT.

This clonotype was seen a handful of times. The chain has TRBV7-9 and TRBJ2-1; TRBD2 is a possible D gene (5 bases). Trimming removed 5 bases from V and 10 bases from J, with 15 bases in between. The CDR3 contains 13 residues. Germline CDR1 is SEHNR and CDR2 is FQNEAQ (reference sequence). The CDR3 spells CASSLSLTGEQFF. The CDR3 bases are TGTGCCAGCAGCCTGAGCCTAACGGGAGAGCAGTTCTTC.

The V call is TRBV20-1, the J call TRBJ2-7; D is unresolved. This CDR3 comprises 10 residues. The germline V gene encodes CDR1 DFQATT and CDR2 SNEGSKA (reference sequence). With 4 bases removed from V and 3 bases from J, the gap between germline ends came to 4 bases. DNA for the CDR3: TGCAGTGCTATCAACTACGAGCAGTACTTC. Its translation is CSAINYEQYF.

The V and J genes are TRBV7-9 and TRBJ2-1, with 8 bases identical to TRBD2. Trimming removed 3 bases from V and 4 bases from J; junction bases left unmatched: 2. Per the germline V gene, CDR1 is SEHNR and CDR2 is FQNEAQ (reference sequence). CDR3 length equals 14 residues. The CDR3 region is CASSLRGVYNEQFF. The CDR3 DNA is TGTGCCAGCAGCTTGCGGGGGGTTTACAATGAGCAGTTCTTC.

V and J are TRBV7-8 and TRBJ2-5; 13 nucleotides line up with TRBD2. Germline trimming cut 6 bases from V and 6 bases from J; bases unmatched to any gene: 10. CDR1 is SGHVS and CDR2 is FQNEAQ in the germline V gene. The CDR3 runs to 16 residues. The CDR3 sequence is CASRDPGTSGEKTQYF. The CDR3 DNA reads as TGTGCCAGCAGGGATCCCGGGACTAGCGGGGAGAAGACCCAGTACTTC.

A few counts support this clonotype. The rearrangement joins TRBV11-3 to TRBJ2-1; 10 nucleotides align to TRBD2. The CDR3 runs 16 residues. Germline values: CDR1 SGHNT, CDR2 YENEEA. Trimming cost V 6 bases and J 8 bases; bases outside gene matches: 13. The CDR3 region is CASSSTLAGARDEQFF. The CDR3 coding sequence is TGTGCCAGCAGTTCGACTCTAGCGGGAGCGAGGGATGAGCAGTTCTTC.

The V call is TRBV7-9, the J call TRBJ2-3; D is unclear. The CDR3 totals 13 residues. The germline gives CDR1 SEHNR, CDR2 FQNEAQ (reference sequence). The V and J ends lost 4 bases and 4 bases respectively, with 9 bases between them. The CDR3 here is CASSYPSSDTQYF. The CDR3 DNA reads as TGTGCCAGCAGCTACCCCTCATCAGATACGCAGTATTTT.

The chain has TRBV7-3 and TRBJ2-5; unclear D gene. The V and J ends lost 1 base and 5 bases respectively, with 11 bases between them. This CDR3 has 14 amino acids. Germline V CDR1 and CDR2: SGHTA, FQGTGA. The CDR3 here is CASSLMPQGETQYF. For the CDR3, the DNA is TGTGCCAGCAGCTTAATGCCCCAAGGGGAGACCCAGTACTTC.

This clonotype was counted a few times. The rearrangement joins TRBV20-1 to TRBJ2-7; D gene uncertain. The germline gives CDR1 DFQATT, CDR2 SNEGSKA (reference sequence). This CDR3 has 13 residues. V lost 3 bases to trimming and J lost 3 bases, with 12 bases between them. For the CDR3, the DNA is TGCAGTGCTAGCGCAGGCGGCCTCTACGAGCAGTACTTC. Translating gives CSASAGGLYEQYF.

CDR3: CASSFGGAGANVLTF. CDR3 in DNA: TGTGCCAGCAGTTTTGGAGGGGCTGGGGCCAACGTCCTGACTTTC. The rearrangement links TRBV12-3 or TRBV12-4 to TRBJ2-6; tentatively, D is TRBD2 (6 bases). The CDR3 covers 15 residues. The germline V and J ends were trimmed by 3 bases and 2 bases, with 8 bases remaining between them.

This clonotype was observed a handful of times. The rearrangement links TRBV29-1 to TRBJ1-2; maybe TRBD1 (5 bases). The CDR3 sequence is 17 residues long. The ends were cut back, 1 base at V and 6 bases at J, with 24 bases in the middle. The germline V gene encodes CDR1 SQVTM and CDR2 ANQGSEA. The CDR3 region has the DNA TGCAGCGTTGAAGTTCCACTTATCCGGGACGGTCTGGATGGCTACACCTTC. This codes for CSVEVPLIRDGLDGYTF.

The CDR3 DNA reads TGTGCCAGCAGCTTTCAGGGGCTGTCCAAAAACATTCAGTACTTC. This codes for CASSFQGLSKNIQYF. The chain recombines TRBV5-6 with TRBJ2-4, with D maybe TRBD1 (6 bases). Germline V gives CDR1 SGHDT, CDR2 YYEEEE. The CDR3 has 15 residues. V was shortened by 2 bases and J by 2 bases, with 11 bases between the two germline ends.